This passage covers 9 T cell receptor beta chains from one sample sequenced in a study of blood T cell repertoires in COVID-19. The table came from immunoSEQ multiplex PCR; TCRdb's copy has only in-frame clones and leaves some out. The sample has around 110,000 clones, 84% seen once. Source material: peripheral blood. The source of these receptors is a human donor in a cohort sampled during active COVID-19.

The chain employs TRBV27 and TRBJ2-6, with 9 bases fitting TRBD1. Germline V gene sequence: CDR1 MNHEY, CDR2 SMNVEV (reference sequence). This CDR3 has 18 amino acids. V trimming: 8 bases; J trimming: 3 bases; junction bases outside the gene matches: 14. CDR3 nucleotide sequence: TGTGCCAGCGGATCGACCGGGACAGGGCGCTTTGGGGCCAACGTCCTGACTTTC. Its protein product is CASGSTGTGRFGANVLTF. Full variable domain (missing parts from reference TRBV27 and TRBJ2-6): EAQVTQNPRYLITVTGKKLTVTCSQNMNHEYMSWYRQDPGLGLRQIYYSMNVEVTDKGDVPEGYKVSRKEKRNFPLILESPSPNQTSLYFCASGSTGTGRFGANVLTFGAGSRLTVL.

The chain uses TRBV18 and TRBJ1-2; D is possibly TRBD1 (5 bases). Trimming removed 2 bases at V and 0 bases at J, with 13 bases between. The CDR3 has 16 residues. Germline-derived CDR1 and CDR2 are KGHSH and LQKENI. The CDR3 here is CASSPLSQGPNYGYTF. CDR3 DNA sequence: TGTGCCAGCTCACCATTGTCGCAGGGCCCTAACTATGGCTACACCTTC.

This clone was seen once. This chain joins TRBV6-5 and TRBJ1-1; 8 bases fit TRBD1. Trimming took 9 bases from V and 6 from J; bases not matched to a gene: 9. There are 13 residues in the CDR3. The germline gives CDR1 MNHEY, CDR2 SVGAGI. Written as DNA, the CDR3 is TGTGCCAGTGGGACAGGCGACATCCCTGAAGCTTTCTTT. It specifies CASGTGDIPEAFF.

V is TRBV7-2 and J is TRBJ1-1, with 7 nucleotides matching TRBD1. Germline V gives CDR1 SGHTA, CDR2 FQGNSA. V was clipped by 8 bases and J by 1 base; unmatched bases: 10. There are 15 residues in the CDR3. The CDR3 sequence is CASEGTGVGNTEAFF. The CDR3 DNA reads as TGTGCCAGCGAGGGTACAGGGGTAGGGAACACTGAAGCTTTCTTT.

In its sample, this clone was seen once. The chain couples TRBV6-1 to TRBJ1-2; D unclear. The germline V gene encodes CDR1 MNHNS and CDR2 SASEGT. V lost 2 bases, J lost 8 bases, and 15 bases lay in between. The CDR3 length is 14 residues. The CDR3 loop reads CASSEFTATWGYTF. Written as DNA, the CDR3 is TGTGCCAGCAGTGAATTTACTGCTACTTGGGGCTACACCTTC.

The chain combines TRBV4-3 with TRBJ1-2; tentative D call: TRBD1 (6 bases). V shed 0 bases and J shed 7 bases, with 9 bases lying between them. Germline V gene data show CDR1 as LGHNA and CDR2 as YSLEER. The CDR3 spans 13 residues. CDR3 residues: CASSQDQGFGYTF. The CDR3 coding sequence is TGCGCCAGCAGCCAAGACCAGGGGTTTGGCTACACCTTC.

This sequence joins TRBV10-3 and TRBJ2-1, with 13 positions matching TRBD2. Germline CDR1 and CDR2: ENHRY and SYGVKD. Unmatched junction bases numbered 6, after V lost 3 bases and J lost 7 bases. The CDR3 covers 16 residues. The CDR3 DNA sequence: TGTGCCATCAGTGACCTCACTAGCGGGAGGGAGAATGAGCAGTTCTTC. Protein sequence: CAISDLTSGRENEQFF.

This chain connects TRBV30 to TRBJ1-1; maybe TRBD1 (6 bases). V was trimmed by 2 bases and J by 1 base, leaving 14 bases between them. Germline-derived CDR1 and CDR2 are GTSNPN and SVGIG (reference sequence). This CDR3 contains 15 residues. The CDR3 bases are TGTGCCTGGAGTACAGGGCGTGAGAGGAACACTGAAGCTTTCTTT. Protein product: CAWSTGRERNTEAFF.

The chain joins TRBV20-1 to TRBJ2-7; TRBD1 agrees at 8 bases. The junction had 6 bases not matched to a gene; V was cut back by 7 bases and J by 7 bases. Germline values: CDR1 DFQATT, CDR2 SNEGSKA (reference sequence). CDR3 size: 11 residues. CDR3 amino acids: CSVDRAGEQYV. DNA for the CDR3: TGCAGTGTGGACAGGGCGGGGGAGCAGTACGTC.